One and the same sample provided the 17 T cell receptor beta chains below, sequenced in a study of blood T cell repertoires in COVID-19. The method was immunoSEQ multiplex PCR; TCRdb's version includes in-frame clones alone and lacks a portion of them. The data show 200,000 to 250,000 clones, approximately 84% seen once. What was sequenced was PBMCs or T cells enriched from blood (not recorded which). The receptors here all came from a middle-aged man who had recovered from COVID-19.

The V and J genes are TRBV3-1 (or the pseudogene TRBV3-2) and TRBJ2-1, with D possibly being TRBD2 (5 bases). CDR1 and CDR2 from the germline V gene are LGHDT and YNNKEL (reference sequence). The CDR3 runs to 11 residues. The V gene lost 3 bases and the J gene lost 10 bases, with 7 bases spanning the gap. The DNA of the CDR3 is TGTGCCAGCAGCCAGGGCGGGGAGCAGTTCTTC. Its protein is CASSQGGEQFF.

The chain uses TRBV13 and TRBJ2-4; 8 bases match TRBD2. Looked up from germline, CDR1 is PRHDT and CDR2 is FYEKMQ (reference sequence). The CDR3 is 14 residues long. The V gene end was trimmed by 6 bases and the J gene end by 9 bases; junction bases not matched to a gene: 10. In DNA form, the CDR3 reads TGTGCCAGCAGAACACAAGACCGGGGGGGCATTCAGTACTTC. Translating gives CASRTQDRGGIQYF.

V gene TRBV29-1 combines with J gene TRBJ2-7; possibly TRBD1 for D (5 bases). CDR3 length equals 12 residues. V was clipped by 4 bases and J by 0 bases, with 7 bases between them. In germline, CDR1 is SQVTM, CDR2 ANQGSEA. CDR3 sequence (DNA): TGCAGCGTTGGGGGCCCCTCCTACGAGCAGTACTTC. This translates into CSVGGPSYEQYF.

The CDR3 loop is CASSPPGQFYEQYF. CDR3 coding DNA: TGTGCCAGCTCACCTCCAGGCCAGTTCTACGAGCAGTACTTC. The rearrangement joins TRBV18 to TRBJ2-7; D remains unclear. From germline, CDR1 is KGHSH and CDR2 LQKENI. With 3 bases removed from V and 3 bases from J, the gap between germline ends came to 12 bases. This CDR3 is 14 amino acids long.

The V call is TRBV7-8, the J call TRBJ2-2, with TRBD1 matching 9 bases. Trimming removed 8 bases from V and 5 bases from J; junction bases left unmatched: 12. The CDR3 is 16 amino acids. The germline V gene encodes CDR1 SGHVS and CDR2 FQNEAQ. The DNA for the CDR3 is TGTGCCAGCCCCATTGGACAGGGGCTGTATACCGGGGAGCTGTTTTTT. It is translated as CASPIGQGLYTGELFF.

This rearrangement joins TRBV5-4 to TRBJ2-2; D perhaps matches TRBD2 (6 bases). Germline loops: CDR1 SGHNT, CDR2 YYREEE (reference sequence). The CDR3 loop spans 15 amino acids. V was clipped by 4 bases and J by 0 bases, with 10 bases between them. CDR3 region: CASSGGRPNTGELFF. CDR3 bases: TGTGCCAGCAGCGGGGGGAGGCCGAACACCGGGGAGCTGTTTTTT.

The rearrangement joins TRBV11-2 to TRBJ1-3, with D maybe TRBD1 (6 bases). This CDR3 is 14 amino acids long. Germline V lookup: CDR1 SGHAT, CDR2 FQNNGV. Trimming stripped 6 bases from V and 6 bases from J, with 15 bases between. The CDR3 bases are TGTGCCAGCAGAAAAGGGGGGGTACAAAACACCATATATTTT. Its translation is CASRKGGVQNTIYF.

Here the CDR3 DNA reads TGTGCCAGCAGCAGATCCGGGACTACAGTTCGGGAGACCCAGTACTTC. This translates into CASSRSGTTVRETQYF. The chain recombines TRBV11-1 with TRBJ2-5; TRBD2 agrees at 7 bases. The CDR3 runs 16 residues. The V gene's germline CDR1 is SGHAT and CDR2 FQDESV (reference sequence). Losses at the gene ends were 5 bases for V and 5 bases for J; bases not matched to a gene: 14.

The chain combines TRBV3-1 (or the pseudogene TRBV3-2) with TRBJ1-5, with D possibly TRBD1 on 5 matching bases. V was clipped by 2 bases and J by 2 bases, with 16 bases between them. The length of the CDR3 is 17 residues. The germline V gene has CDR1 LGHDT and CDR2 YNNKEL (reference sequence). CDR3 bases: TGTGCCAGCAGCCAACGGTCGGGGGGGGTCGGCAATCAGCCCCAGCATTTT. Encoded protein: CASSQRSGGVGNQPQHF.

This chain uses TRBV9 with TRBJ1-6, with 9 positions matching TRBD1. CDR3 length: 15 residues. V trimming: 4 bases; J trimming: 5 bases; junction bases outside the gene matches: 4. Germline lookup yields CDR1 SGDLS and CDR2 YYNGEE. Here the CDR3 DNA reads TGTGCCAGCAGCTTACGACAGGGGGATAATTCACCCCTCCACTTT. It yields the protein CASSLRQGDNSPLHF.

This chain links TRBV15 with TRBJ2-1, with 8 bases aligning to TRBD2. The germline gives CDR1 LNHNV, CDR2 YYDKDF (reference sequence). The CDR3 is 15 amino acids. V was clipped by 4 bases and J by 10 bases; unmatched bases: 12. The CDR3 region is CATSTTSGFIGEQFF. CDR3 sequence (DNA): TGTGCCACCAGCACCACTAGCGGATTCATTGGAGAGCAGTTCTTC.

The count of this clone is one. The V and J genes are TRBV11-1 and TRBJ2-2, with D tentatively TRBD1 (6 bases). V was pared by 2 bases and J by 4 bases, with 11 bases between. Germline V CDR1 and CDR2: SGHAT, FQDESV (reference sequence). This CDR3 is 15 amino acids long. CDR3 DNA: TGTGCCAGCAGCTTACAACAGGGCAGCACCGGGGAGCTGTTTTTT. Translating it yields CASSLQQGSTGELFF.

CDR3 nucleotides: TGTGCCAGCTCACCTCTAGCAGAGACCCAGTACTTC. It encodes CASSPLAETQYF. The genes are TRBV18 and TRBJ2-5, with D possibly being TRBD2 (5 bases). Germline V gene data show CDR1 as KGHSH and CDR2 as LQKENI. The length of the CDR3 is 12 residues. V shed 3 bases and J shed 4 bases, with 6 bases lying between them.

The CDR3 spells CASSGNRDTTYEQYF. In DNA, the CDR3 is TGTGCCAGCAGCGGGAACCGGGACACAACCTACGAGCAGTACTTC. The rearrangement uses TRBV5-6 and TRBJ2-7; D possibly corresponds to TRBD1 (6 bases). CDR1 and CDR2 (germline): SGHDT, YYEEEE. The V end was cut by 4 bases, the J end by 2 bases, with 16 bases between. The CDR3 spans 15 residues. Filled out from reference TRBV5-6 and TRBJ2-7, the complete variable domain reads DAGVTQSPTHLIKTRGQQVTLRCSPKSGHDTVSWYQQALGQGPQFIFQYYEEEERQRGNFPDRFSGHQFPNYSSELNVNALLLGDSALYLCASSGNRDTTYEQYFGPGTRLTVT.

The chain combines TRBV4-2 with TRBJ2-7; D gene ambiguous. The CDR3 is 12 residues long. The V gene's germline CDR1 is LGHNA and CDR2 YNFKEQ. V shed 4 bases and J shed 0 bases, with 4 bases lying between them. The CDR3 loop is CASSLSSYEQYF. The CDR3 DNA reads TGTGCCAGCAGCCTTAGCTCCTACGAGCAGTACTTC.

J is TRBJ2-6 and V is TRBV5-4, with D possibly TRBD2 on 8 matching bases. The CDR3 loop spans 20 amino acids. V was clipped by 1 base and J by 0 bases, with 20 bases between them. Germline CDR1 is SGHNT and CDR2 is YYREEE (reference sequence). This CDR3 is CASSLWRGARGNSGANVLTF. The CDR3 nucleotides read TGTGCCAGCAGCTTGTGGCGGGGGGCCAGGGGGAACTCTGGGGCCAACGTCCTGACTTTC.

The chain couples TRBV7-3 to TRBJ2-1, with 13 bases that match TRBD2. The germline V gene has CDR1 SGHTA and CDR2 FQGTGA. V lost 6 bases to trimming and J lost 10 bases; unmatched junction nucleotides: 9. The CDR3 is 15 amino acids. CDR3 coding DNA: TGTGCCAGCAGTCAGGGACTAGCGGGAAACATAGAGCAGTTCTTC. This gives the protein CASSQGLAGNIEQFF.